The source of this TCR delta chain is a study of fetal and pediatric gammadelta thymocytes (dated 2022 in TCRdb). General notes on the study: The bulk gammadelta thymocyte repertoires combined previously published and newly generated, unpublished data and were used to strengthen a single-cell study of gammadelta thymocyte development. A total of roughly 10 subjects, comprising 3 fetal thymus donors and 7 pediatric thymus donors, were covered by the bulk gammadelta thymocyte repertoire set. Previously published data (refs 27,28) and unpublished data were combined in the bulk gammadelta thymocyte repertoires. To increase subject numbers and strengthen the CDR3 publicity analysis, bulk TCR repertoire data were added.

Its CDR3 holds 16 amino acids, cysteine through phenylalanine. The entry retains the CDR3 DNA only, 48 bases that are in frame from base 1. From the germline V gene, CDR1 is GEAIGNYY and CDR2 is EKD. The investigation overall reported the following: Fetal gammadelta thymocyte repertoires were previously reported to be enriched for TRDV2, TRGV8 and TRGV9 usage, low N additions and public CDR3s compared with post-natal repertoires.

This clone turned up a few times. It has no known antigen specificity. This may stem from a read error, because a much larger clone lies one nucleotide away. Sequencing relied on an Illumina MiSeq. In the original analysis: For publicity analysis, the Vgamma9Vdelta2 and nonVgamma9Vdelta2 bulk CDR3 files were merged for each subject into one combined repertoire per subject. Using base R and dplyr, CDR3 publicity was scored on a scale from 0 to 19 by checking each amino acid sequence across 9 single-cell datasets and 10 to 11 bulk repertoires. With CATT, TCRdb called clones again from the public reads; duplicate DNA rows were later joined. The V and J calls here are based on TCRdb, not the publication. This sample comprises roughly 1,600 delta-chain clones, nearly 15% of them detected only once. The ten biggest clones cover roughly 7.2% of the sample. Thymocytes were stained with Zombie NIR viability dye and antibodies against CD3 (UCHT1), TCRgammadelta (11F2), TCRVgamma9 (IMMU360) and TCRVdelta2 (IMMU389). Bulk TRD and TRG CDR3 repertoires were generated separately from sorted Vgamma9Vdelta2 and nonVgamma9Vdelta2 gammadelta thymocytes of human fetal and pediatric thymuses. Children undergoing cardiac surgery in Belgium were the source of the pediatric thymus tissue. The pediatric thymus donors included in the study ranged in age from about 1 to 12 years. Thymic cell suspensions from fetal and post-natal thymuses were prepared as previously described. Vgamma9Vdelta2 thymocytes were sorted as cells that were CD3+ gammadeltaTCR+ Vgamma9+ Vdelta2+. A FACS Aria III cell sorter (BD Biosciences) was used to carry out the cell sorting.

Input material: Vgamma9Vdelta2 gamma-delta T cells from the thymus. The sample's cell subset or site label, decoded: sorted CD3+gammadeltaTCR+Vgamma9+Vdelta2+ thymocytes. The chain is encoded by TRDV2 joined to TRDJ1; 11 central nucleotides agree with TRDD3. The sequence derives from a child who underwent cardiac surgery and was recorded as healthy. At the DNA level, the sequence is TGTGCCTGTGACACCGGGTCTGGGGGATACTCCGATAAACACATCTTT. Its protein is CACDTGSGGYSDKHIF.